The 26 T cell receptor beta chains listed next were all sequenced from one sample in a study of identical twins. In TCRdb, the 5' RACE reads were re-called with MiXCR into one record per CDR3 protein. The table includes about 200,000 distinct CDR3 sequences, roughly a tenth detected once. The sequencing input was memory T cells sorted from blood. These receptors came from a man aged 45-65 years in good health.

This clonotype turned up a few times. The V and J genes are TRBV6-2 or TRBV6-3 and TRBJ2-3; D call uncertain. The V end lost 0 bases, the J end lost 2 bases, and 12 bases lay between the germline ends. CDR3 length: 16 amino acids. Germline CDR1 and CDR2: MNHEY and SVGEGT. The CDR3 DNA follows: TGTGCCAGCAGTTACTCGATGTTCGGAGTCACAGATACGCAGTATTTT. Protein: CASSYSMFGVTDTQYF.

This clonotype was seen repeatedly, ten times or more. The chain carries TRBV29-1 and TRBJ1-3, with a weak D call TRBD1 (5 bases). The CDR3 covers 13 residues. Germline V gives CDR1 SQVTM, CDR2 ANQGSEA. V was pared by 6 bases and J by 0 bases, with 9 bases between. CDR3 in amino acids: CSVAGISGNTIYF. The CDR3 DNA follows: TGCAGCGTGGCAGGGATCTCTGGAAACACCATATATTTT.

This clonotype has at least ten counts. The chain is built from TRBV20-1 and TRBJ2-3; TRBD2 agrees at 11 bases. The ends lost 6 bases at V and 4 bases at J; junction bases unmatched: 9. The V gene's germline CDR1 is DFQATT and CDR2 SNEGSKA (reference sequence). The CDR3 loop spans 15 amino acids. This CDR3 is CSAQMTSGISDTQYF. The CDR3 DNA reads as TGCAGTGCCCAAATGACTAGCGGGATTTCAGATACGCAGTATTTT.

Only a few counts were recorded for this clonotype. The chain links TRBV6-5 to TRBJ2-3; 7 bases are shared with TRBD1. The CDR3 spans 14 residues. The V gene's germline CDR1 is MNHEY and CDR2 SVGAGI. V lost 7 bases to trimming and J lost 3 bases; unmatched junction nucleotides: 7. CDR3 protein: CASILGGATDTQYF. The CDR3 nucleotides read TGTGCCAGCATTTTAGGGGGCGCGACAGATACGCAGTATTTT.

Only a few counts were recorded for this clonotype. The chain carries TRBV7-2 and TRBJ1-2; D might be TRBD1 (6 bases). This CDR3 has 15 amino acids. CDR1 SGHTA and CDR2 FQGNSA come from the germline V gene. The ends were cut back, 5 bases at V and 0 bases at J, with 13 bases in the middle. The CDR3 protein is CASSPQGVANYGYTF. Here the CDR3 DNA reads TGTGCCAGCAGCCCACAGGGAGTAGCTAACTATGGCTACACCTTC. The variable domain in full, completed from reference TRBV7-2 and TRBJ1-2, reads GAGVSQSPSNKVTEKGKDVELRCDPISGHTALYWYRQSLGQGLEFLIYFQGNSAPDKSGLPSDRFSAERTGGSVSTLTIQRTQQEDSAVYLCASSPQGVANYGYTFGSGTRLTVV.

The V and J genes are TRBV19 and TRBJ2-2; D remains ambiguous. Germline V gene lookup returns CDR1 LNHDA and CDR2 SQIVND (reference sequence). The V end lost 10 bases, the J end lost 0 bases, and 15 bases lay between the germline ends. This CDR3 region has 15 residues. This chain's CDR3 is CATSPSNANTGELFF. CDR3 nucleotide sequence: TGTGCCACATCACCCTCGAACGCGAACACCGGGGAGCTGTTTTTT. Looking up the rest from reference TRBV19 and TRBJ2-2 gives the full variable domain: DGGITQSPKYLFRKEGQNVTLSCEQNLNHDAMYWYRQDPGQGLRLIYYSQIVNDFQKGDIAEGYSVSREKKESFPLTVTSAQKNPTAFYLCATSPSNANTGELFFGEGSRLTVL.

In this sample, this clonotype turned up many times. This CDR3 is CSARVGGGNSPLHF. In DNA, the CDR3 is TGCAGTGCTAGAGTAGGAGGAGGTAATTCACCCCTCCACTTT. J is TRBJ1-6 and V is TRBV20-1; D ambiguous. Trimming removed 1 base from V and 6 bases from J, with 10 bases in between. CDR3 length equals 14 residues. CDR1 is DFQATT and CDR2 is SNEGSKA in the germline V gene (reference sequence).

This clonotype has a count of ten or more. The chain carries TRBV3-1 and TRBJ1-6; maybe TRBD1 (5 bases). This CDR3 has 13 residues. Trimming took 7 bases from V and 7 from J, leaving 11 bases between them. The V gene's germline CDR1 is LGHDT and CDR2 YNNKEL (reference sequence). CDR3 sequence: CASTGTPNSPLHF. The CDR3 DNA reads TGTGCCAGCACCGGGACCCCCAATTCACCCCTCCACTTT.

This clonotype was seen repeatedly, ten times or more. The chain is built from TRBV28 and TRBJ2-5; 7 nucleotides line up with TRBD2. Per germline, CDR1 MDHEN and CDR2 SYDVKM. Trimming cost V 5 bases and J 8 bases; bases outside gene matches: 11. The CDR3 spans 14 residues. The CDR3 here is CASSPSGGRITQYF. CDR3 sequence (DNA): TGTGCCAGCAGTCCCTCGGGAGGCCGAATAACCCAGTACTTC.

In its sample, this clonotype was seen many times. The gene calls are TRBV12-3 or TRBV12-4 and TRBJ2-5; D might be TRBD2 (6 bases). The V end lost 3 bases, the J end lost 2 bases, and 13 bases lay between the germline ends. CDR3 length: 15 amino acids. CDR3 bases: TGTGCCAGCAGTTTTAGCGGAGATACACAAGAGACCCAGTACTTC. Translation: CASSFSGDTQETQYF.

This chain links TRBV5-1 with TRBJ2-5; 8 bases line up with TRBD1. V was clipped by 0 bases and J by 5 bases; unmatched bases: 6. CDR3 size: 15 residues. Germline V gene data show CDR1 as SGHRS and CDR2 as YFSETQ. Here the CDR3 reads CASSLGRGLFETQYF. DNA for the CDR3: TGCGCCAGCAGCTTGGGCAGGGGGCTGTTCGAGACCCAGTACTTC.

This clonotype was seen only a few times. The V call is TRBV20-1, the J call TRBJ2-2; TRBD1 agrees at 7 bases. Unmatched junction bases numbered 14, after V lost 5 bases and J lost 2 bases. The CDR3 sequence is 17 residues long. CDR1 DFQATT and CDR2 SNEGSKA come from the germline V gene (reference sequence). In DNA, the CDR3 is TGCAGTGCTGGCGGACGCTCCGGGACAGCCAACACCGGGGAGCTGTTTTTT. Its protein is CSAGGRSGTANTGELFF.

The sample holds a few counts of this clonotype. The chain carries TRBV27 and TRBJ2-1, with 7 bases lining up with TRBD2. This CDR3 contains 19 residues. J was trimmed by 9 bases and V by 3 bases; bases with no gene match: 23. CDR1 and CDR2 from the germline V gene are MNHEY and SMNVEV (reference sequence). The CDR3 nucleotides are TGTGCCAGCAGTTTTCGCCGCTGGGTGGCGGGAGCTCAACTTAGTGAGCAGTTCTTC. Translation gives CASSFRRWVAGAQLSEQFF.

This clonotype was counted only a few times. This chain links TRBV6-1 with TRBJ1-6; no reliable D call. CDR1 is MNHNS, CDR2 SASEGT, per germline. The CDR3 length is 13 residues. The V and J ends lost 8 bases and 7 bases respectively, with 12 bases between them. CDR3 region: CASAATGNSPLHF. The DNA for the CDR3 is TGTGCCAGCGCTGCGACCGGGAATTCACCCCTCCACTTT.

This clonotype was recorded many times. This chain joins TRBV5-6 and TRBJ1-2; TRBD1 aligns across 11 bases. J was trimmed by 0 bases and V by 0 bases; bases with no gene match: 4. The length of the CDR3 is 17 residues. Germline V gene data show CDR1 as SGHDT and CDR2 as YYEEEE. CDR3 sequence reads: CASSLGTGGASNYGYTF. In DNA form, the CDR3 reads TGTGCCAGCAGCTTGGGGACAGGGGGCGCCTCTAACTATGGCTACACCTTC. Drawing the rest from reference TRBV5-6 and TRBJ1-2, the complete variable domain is DAGVTQSPTHLIKTRGQQVTLRCSPKSGHDTVSWYQQALGQGPQFIFQYYEEEERQRGNFPDRFSGHQFPNYSSELNVNALLLGDSALYLCASSLGTGGASNYGYTFGSGTRLTVV.

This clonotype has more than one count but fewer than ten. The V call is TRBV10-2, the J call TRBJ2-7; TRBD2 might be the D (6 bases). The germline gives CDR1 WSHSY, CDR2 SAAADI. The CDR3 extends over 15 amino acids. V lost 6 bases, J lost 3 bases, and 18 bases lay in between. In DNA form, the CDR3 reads TGCGCCAGCAGACCTGCGGGGCTGGCTTACTACGAGCAGTACTTC. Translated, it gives CASRPAGLAYYEQYF.

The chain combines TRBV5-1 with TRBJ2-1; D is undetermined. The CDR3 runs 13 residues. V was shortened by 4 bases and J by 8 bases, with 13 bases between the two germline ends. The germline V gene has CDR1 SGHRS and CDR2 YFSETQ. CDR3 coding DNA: TGCGCCAGCAGCGTGCCAGGTGCAGATGAGCAGTTCTTC. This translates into CASSVPGADEQFF.

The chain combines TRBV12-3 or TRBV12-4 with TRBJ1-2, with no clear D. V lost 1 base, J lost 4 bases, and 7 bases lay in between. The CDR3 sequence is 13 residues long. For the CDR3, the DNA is TGTGCCAGCAGTTTAGGAGGACTCTATGGCTACACCTTC. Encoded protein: CASSLGGLYGYTF.

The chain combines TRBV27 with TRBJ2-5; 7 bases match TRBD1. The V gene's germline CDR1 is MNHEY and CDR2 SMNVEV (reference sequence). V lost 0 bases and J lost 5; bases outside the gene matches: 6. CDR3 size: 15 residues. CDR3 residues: CASSLSGGAGETQYF. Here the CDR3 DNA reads TGTGCCAGCAGTTTATCAGGGGGCGCAGGGGAGACCCAGTACTTC.

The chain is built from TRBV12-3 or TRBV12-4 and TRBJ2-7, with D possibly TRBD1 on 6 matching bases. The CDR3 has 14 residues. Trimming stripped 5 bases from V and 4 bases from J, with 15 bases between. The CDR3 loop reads CASSQSDSYYEQYF. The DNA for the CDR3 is TGTGCCAGCAGTCAATCGGACAGCTATTACGAGCAGTACTTC.

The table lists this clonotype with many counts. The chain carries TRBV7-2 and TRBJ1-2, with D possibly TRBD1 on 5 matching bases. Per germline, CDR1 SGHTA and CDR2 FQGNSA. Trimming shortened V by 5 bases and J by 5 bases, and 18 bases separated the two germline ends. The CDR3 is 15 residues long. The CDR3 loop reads CASSPMRGAAYGYTF. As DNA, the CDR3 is TGTGCCAGCAGCCCCATGAGGGGTGCGGCTTATGGCTACACCTTC.

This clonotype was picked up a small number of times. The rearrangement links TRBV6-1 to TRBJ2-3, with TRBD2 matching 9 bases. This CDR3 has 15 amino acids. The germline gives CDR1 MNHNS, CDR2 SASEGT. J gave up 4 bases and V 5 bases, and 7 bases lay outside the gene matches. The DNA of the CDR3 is TGTGCCAGCAGTCAATATAGCGGGGGCGCAGATACGCAGTATTTT. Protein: CASSQYSGGADTQYF.

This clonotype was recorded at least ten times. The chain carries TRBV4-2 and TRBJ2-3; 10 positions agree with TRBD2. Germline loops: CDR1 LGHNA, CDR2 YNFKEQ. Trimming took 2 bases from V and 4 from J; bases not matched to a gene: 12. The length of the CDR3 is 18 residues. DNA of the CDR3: TGTGCCAGCAGCCAATTTATCCCTAGCGGGAGTGGGGCAGATACGCAGTATTTT. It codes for CASSQFIPSGSGADTQYF.

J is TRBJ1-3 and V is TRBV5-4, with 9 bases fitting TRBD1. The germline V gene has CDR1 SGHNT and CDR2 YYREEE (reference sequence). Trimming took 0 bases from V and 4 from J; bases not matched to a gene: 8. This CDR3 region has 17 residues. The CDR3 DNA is TGTGCCAGCAGCTTGGGCTCGAGACAGGGGGAAGGAAACACCATATATTTT. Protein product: CASSLGSRQGEGNTIYF. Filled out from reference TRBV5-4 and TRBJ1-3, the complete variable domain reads ETGVTQSPTHLIKTRGQQVTLRCSSQSGHNTVSWYQQALGQGPQFIFQYYREEENGRGNFPPRFSGLQFPNYSSELNVNALELDDSALYLCASSLGSRQGEGNTIYFGEGSWLTVV.

CDR3 nucleotides: TGTGCCAGCAGCGAGGGGCAGGGGGCGAGAACCGGGGAGCTGTTTTTT. Amino acid sequence: CASSEGQGARTGELFF. The chain joins TRBV7-6 to TRBJ2-2, with 8 nucleotides matching TRBD1. Germline-derived CDR1 and CDR2 are SGHVS and FNYEAQ. The CDR3 covers 16 residues. V was pared by 5 bases and J by 5 bases, with 10 bases of the junction left unmatched.

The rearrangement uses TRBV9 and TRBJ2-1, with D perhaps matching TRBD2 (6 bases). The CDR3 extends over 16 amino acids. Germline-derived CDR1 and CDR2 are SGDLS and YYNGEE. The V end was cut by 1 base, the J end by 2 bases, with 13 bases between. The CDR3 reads CASSVTIAAPYNEQFF. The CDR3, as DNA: TGTGCCAGCAGCGTAACTATAGCGGCCCCCTACAATGAGCAGTTCTTC.